The rows below give T cell receptor beta chains drawn from one sample of a study of blood T cell repertoires in COVID-19. Data came from immunoSEQ multiplex PCR; TCRdb stores just in-frame clones and leaves some out. The data contain some 190,000 clones, less than 85% of them singletons. Specimen: peripheral blood. Source of these receptors: a woman aged 80 or over with COVID-19, enrolled during active disease. Each CDR3 is given with its conserved first and last residue.

>TRBJ2-1|TRBV7-9
CASSPGGSSYNEQFF
>TRBJ2-5|TRBV2
CASGAGGFETQYF
>TRBJ1-3|TRBV7-3
CASSLSDSAGNTIYF
>TRBJ1-4|TRBV10-1
CASRDRRDRDTNEKLFF
>TRBJ2-1|TRBV25-1
CASSGLAGGPSNEQFF
>TRBJ2-3|TRBV19
CASSRQKSSTDTQYF
>TRBJ1-1|TRBV19
CASSGAINTEAFF
>TRBJ2-5|TRBV10-3
CAINDRIQETQYF
>TRBJ1-3|TRBV2
CASSVQGVGNTIYF
>TRBJ2-1|TRBV2
CADNRDLRNEQFF
>TRBJ1-6|TRBV13
CASSLRDRGSPLHF
>TRBJ1-1|TRBV27
CASRGDSLEAFF
>TRBJ1-1|TRBV25-1
CASSDLQGYTEAFF
>TRBJ1-4|TRBV5-1
CASSSGASSTNEKLFF
>TRBJ2-7|TRBV28
CASSLAGKVSYEQYF